These T cell receptor beta chains were read from a single sample in a study of cytomegalovirus exposure and HLA in healthy donors. The assay was immunoSEQ multiplex PCR, and TCRdb's table has in-frame clones only and misses some. The data show some 65,000 clones, 85% to 95% seen once. Material for sequencing was PBMCs. Receptors were obtained from a man aged 18-30 years in good health and CMV-seropositive. Each CDR3 is given with its conserved first and last residue. The D gene is left open where the match is weak. Clone size is given for some rows only: seen once, a few or many times, or a class if the clone is expanded.

clone_size: once; d_call: TRBD2; v_call: TRBV4-2; j_call: TRBJ2-2; cdr3_aa: CASSQDFPGLTTGELFF; cdr3_nt: TGTGCCAGCAGCCAAGATTTTCCGGGACTAACTACCGGGGAGCTGTTTTTT
clone_size: few; d_call: TRBD2; v_call: TRBV6-4; j_call: TRBJ2-3; cdr3_aa: CASSEESGSTDTQYF; cdr3_nt: TGTGCCAGCAGTGAAGAAAGCGGGAGTACAGATACGCAGTATTTT
clone_size: once; d_call: TRBD2; v_call: TRBV7-2; j_call: TRBJ2-3; cdr3_aa: CASSPYWRGGRSDTQYF; cdr3_nt: TGTGCCAGCAGCCCCTACTGGCGGGGGGGCCGGTCAGATACGCAGTATTTT
clone_size: NA; d_call: NA; v_call: TRBV27; j_call: TRBJ1-3; cdr3_aa: CASSSRGGFLNSGNTIYF; cdr3_nt: TGTGCCAGCAGCTCTCGGGGGGGCTTCCTTAATAGTGGAAACACCATATATTTT
clone_size: NA; d_call: TRBD1; v_call: TRBV10-3; j_call: TRBJ1-1; cdr3_aa: CAIIENQGATEAFF; cdr3_nt: TGTGCCATCATTGAAAATCAGGGGGCCACTGAAGCTTTCTTT
clone_size: NA; d_call: NA; v_call: TRBV7-9; j_call: TRBJ1-5; cdr3_aa: CASSFDSQPQHF; cdr3_nt: TGTGCCAGCAGCTTTGACAGTCAGCCCCAGCATTTT
clone_size: NA; d_call: TRBD2; v_call: TRBV5-4; j_call: TRBJ2-7; cdr3_aa: CASSLSGRWYEQYF; cdr3_nt: TGTGCCAGCAGCTTAAGCGGGAGGTGGTACGAGCAGTACTTC
clone_size: NA; d_call: NA; v_call: TRBV6-6; j_call: TRBJ2-4; cdr3_aa: CASNLEKAKNIQYF; cdr3_nt: TGTGCCAGCAACCTAGAGAAAGCCAAAAACATTCAGTACTTC
clone_size: NA; d_call: NA; v_call: TRBV9; j_call: TRBJ2-7; cdr3_aa: CASSVGEHYSYEQYF; cdr3_nt: TGTGCCAGCAGCGTAGGTGAGCACTACTCCTACGAGCAGTACTTC
clone_size: once; d_call: TRBD1; v_call: TRBV18; j_call: TRBJ1-1; cdr3_aa: CASSPQGGTEPNTEAFF; cdr3_nt: TGTGCCAGCTCACCTCAGGGGGGCACTGAACCGAACACTGAAGCTTTCTTT
clone_size: NA; d_call: NA; v_call: TRBV7-9; j_call: TRBJ1-2; cdr3_aa: CASSPPGPYGYTF; cdr3_nt: TGTGCCAGCAGCCCTCCAGGGCCCTATGGCTACACCTTC
clone_size: NA; d_call: TRBD2; v_call: TRBV2; j_call: TRBJ2-3; cdr3_aa: CASREPGLAGVSSSTDTQYF; cdr3_nt: TGTGCCAGCAGAGAACCGGGACTAGCGGGGGTTAGTTCTAGCACAGATACGCAGTATTTT
clone_size: NA; d_call: NA; v_call: TRBV7-8; j_call: TRBJ1-5; cdr3_aa: CASSLALLASGVQPQHF; cdr3_nt: TGTGCCAGCAGCTTAGCGCTTCTGGCCAGCGGCGTTCAGCCCCAGCATTTT
clone_size: NA; d_call: TRBD2; v_call: TRBV14; j_call: TRBJ2-7; cdr3_aa: CASSGLAGGVGEQYF; cdr3_nt: TGTGCCAGCAGCGGACTAGCGGGAGGGGTTGGCGAGCAGTACTTC
clone_size: NA; d_call: NA; v_call: TRBV29-1; j_call: TRBJ2-3; cdr3_aa: CSVDLWQGLTDTQYF; cdr3_nt: TGCAGCGTTGATTTGTGGCAGGGATTAACAGATACGCAGTATTTT